This passage covers 8 T cell receptor beta chains from one sample sequenced in a study of blood T cell repertoires in COVID-19. Repertoires were generated with immunoSEQ multiplex PCR, while TCRdb's copy carries only in-frame clones and drops some. Here the sample spans some 390,000 clones, 89% being singletons. Sequenced input: PBMCs or T cells enriched from blood (not recorded which). These receptors were obtained from a woman younger than 45 who had recovered from COVID-19.

The rearrangement links TRBV4-3 to TRBJ2-7; 9 bases are a match to TRBD1. Germline V gives CDR1 LGHNA, CDR2 YSLEER. The V segment lost 3 bases and the J segment 4 bases; nucleotides outside the gene matches: 10. The CDR3 is 16 amino acids. CDR3: CASSQHRGQGAYEQYF. The CDR3 DNA follows: TGCGCCAGCAGCCAGCACAGGGGGCAGGGGGCTTACGAGCAGTACTTC.

This chain links TRBV21-1 with TRBJ1-5; the D segment call TRBD1 is taken from the table without a DNA check. TRBV21-1 is deemed a pseudogene. The CDR3 sequence is 18 residues long. Written as DNA, the CDR3 is TGTGCCAGCCCGGTTTCAGGGGACCCTTGCGGGTGGAATCAGCCCCAGCATTTT. This sequence encodes CASPVSGDPCGWNQPQHF.

The rearrangement uses TRBV19 and TRBJ1-2, with 7 bases fitting TRBD1. CDR1 is LNHDA, CDR2 SQIVND, per germline (reference sequence). This CDR3 contains 13 residues. V lost 6 bases and J lost 4; bases outside the gene matches: 5. CDR3 sequence reads: CASREDRRYGYTF. DNA for the CDR3: TGTGCCAGTAGGGAGGACAGGCGCTATGGCTACACCTTC. Drawing the rest from reference TRBV19 and TRBJ1-2, the complete variable domain is DGGITQSPKYLFRKEGQNVTLSCEQNLNHDAMYWYRQDPGQGLRLIYYSQIVNDFQKGDIAEGYSVSREKKESFPLTVTSAQKNPTAFYLCASREDRRYGYTFGSGTRLTVV.

The J gene is TRBJ2-7, the V gene TRBV6-5, with D tentatively TRBD2 (5 bases). This CDR3 has 13 residues. Germline V gene sequence: CDR1 MNHEY, CDR2 SVGAGI. V gave up 3 bases and J gave up 3 bases, with 9 bases separating them. The CDR3 DNA follows: TGTGCCAGCAGTTATAGGAGGTTCTACGAGCAGTACTTC. As protein: CASSYRRFYEQYF.

This chain links TRBV7-8 with TRBJ1-1, with D hard to call. V was pared by 1 base and J by 1 base, with 7 bases between. The CDR3 runs 14 residues. Germline V gene lookup returns CDR1 SGHVS and CDR2 FQNEAQ. In nucleotides, the CDR3 is TGTGCCAGCAGCTTAGTTGGCGGGAACACTGAAGCTTTCTTT. Translation: CASSLVGGNTEAFF.

This chain joins TRBV30 and TRBJ1-1; D might be TRBD1 (5 bases). Germline CDR1 is GTSNPN and CDR2 is SVGIG (reference sequence). V was pared by 2 bases and J by 2 bases, with 12 bases between. This CDR3 has 14 residues. The CDR3 region is CAWSPTVPNTEAFF. The CDR3 nucleotides are TGTGCCTGGAGTCCGACAGTACCTAACACTGAAGCTTTCTTT.

The V call is TRBV4-1, the J call TRBJ1-1, with D tentatively TRBD1 (5 bases). Trimming took 4 bases from V and 6 from J, leaving 18 bases between them. This CDR3 spans 15 amino acids. Germline values: CDR1 MGHRA, CDR2 YSYEKL. CDR3 nucleotides: TGCGCCAGCAGCCTACACCGGGAGGGGAGGGCTGAAGCTTTCTTT. Its translation: CASSLHREGRAEAFF.

This clone was observed once. The V call is TRBV7-2, the J call TRBJ1-2; perhaps TRBD1 as D (5 bases). The CDR3 extends over 13 amino acids. Germline CDR1 and CDR2: SGHTA and FQGNSA. Trimming took off 10 bases at V and 3 bases at J, with 15 bases between the two ends. The chain's CDR3 is CATTPGGDYGYTF. The CDR3 region has the DNA TGTGCCACCACACCGGGGGGAGACTATGGCTACACCTTC.